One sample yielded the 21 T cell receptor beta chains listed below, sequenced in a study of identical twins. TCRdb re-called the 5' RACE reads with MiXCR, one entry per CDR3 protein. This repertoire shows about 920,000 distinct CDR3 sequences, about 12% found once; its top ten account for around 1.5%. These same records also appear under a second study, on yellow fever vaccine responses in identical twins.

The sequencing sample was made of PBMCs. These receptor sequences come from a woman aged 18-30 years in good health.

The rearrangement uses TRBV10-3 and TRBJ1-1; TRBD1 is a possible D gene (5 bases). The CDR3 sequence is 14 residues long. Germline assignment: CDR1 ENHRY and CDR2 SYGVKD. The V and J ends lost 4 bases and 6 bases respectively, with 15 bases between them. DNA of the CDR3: TGTGCCATCAGTGGGAGACAGCGAACGGCTGAAGCTTTCTTT. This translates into CAISGRQRTAEAFF.

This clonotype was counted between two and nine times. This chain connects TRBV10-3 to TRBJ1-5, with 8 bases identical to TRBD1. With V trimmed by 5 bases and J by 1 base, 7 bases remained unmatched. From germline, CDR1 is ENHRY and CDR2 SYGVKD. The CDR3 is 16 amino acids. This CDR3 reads CAISSDRGLSNQPQHF. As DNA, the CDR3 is TGTGCCATCAGTTCAGACAGGGGATTAAGCAATCAGCCCCAGCATTTT.

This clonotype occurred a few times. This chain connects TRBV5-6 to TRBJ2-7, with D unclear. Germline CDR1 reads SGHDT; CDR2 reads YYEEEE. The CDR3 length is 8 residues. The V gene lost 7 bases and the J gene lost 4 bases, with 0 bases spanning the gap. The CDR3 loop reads CASYEQYF. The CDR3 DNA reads TGTGCCAGCTACGAGCAGTACTTC.

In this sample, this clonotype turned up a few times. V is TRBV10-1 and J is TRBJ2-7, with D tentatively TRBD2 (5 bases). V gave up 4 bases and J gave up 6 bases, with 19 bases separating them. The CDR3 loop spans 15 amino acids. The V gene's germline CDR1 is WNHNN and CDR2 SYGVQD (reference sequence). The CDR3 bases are TGCGCCAGCAGTGTCCCGCCCGGACTTTTTCCCGAGCAGTACTTC. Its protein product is CASSVPPGLFPEQYF.

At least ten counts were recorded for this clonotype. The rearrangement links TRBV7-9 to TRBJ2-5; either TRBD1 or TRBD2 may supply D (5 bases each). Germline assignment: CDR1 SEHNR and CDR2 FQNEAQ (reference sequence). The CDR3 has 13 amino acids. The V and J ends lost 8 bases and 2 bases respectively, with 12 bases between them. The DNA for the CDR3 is TGTGCCAGCGGGACGTGGAGGCAAGAGACCCAGTACTTC. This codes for CASGTWRQETQYF.

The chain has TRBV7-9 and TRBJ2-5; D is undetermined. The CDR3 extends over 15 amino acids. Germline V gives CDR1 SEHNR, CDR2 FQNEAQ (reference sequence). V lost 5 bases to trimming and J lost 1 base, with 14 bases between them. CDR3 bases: TGTGCCAGCAGCCCCCGCGAGGCTCTCCAAGAGACCCAGTACTTC. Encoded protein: CASSPREALQETQYF.

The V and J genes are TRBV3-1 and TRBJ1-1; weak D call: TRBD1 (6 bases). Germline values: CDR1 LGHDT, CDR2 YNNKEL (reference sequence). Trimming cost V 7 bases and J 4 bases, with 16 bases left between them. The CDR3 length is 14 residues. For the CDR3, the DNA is TGTGCCAGCACCCCCCCCGGGGGGCTCACTGAAGCTTTCTTT. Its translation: CASTPPGGLTEAFF.

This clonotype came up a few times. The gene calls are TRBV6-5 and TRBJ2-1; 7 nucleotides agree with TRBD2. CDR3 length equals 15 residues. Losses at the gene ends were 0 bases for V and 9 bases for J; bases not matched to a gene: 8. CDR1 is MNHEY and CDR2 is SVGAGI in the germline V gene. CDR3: CASSYSITGEGEQFF. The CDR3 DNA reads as TGTGCCAGCAGTTACTCGATAACCGGGGAGGGTGAGCAGTTCTTC.

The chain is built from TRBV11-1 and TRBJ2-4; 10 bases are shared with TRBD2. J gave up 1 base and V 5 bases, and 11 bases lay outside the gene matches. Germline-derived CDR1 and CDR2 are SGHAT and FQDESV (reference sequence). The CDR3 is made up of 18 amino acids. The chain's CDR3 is CASSPSGRAPGAKNIQYF. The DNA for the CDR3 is TGTGCCAGCAGCCCCAGCGGGAGGGCGCCTGGGGCCAAAAACATTCAGTACTTC.

This CDR3 reads CSARAQGWAKNIQYF. The CDR3 DNA reads as TGCAGTGCTAGAGCACAGGGTTGGGCCAAAAACATTCAGTACTTC. This chain joins TRBV20-1 and TRBJ2-4; TRBD1 might be the D (6 bases). The V gene's germline CDR1 is DFQATT and CDR2 SNEGSKA (reference sequence). Trimming pared 1 base from V and 1 base from J, leaving 11 bases between. The length of the CDR3 is 15 residues.

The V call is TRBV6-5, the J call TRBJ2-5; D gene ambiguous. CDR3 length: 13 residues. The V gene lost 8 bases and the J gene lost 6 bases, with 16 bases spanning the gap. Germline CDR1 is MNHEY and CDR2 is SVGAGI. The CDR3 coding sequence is TGTGCCAGCTGTTCTTACAGAGGAAAGACCCAGTACTTC. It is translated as CASCSYRGKTQYF.

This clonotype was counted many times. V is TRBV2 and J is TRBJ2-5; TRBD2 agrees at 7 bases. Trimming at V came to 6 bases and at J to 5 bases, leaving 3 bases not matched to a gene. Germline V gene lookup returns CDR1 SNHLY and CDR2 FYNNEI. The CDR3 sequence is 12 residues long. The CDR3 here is CASRGEGETQYF. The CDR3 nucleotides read TGTGCCAGCAGAGGGGAGGGTGAGACCCAGTACTTC.

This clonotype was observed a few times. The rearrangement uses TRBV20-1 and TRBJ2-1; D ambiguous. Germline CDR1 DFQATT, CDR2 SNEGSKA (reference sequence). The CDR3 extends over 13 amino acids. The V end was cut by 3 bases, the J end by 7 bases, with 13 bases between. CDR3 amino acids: CSASWLVENEQFF. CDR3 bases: TGCAGTGCTAGTTGGCTAGTGGAGAATGAGCAGTTCTTC.

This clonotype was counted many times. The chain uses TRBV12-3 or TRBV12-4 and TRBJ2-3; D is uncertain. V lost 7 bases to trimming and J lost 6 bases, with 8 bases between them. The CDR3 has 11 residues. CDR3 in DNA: TGTGCCAGCACGTCGAGGGATACGCAGTATTTT. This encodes CASTSRDTQYF.

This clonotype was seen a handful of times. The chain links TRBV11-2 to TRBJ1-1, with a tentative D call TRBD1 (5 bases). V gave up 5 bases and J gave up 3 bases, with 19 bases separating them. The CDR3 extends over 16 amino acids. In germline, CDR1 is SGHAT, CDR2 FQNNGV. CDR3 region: CASSPRTTVEDTEAFF. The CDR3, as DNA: TGTGCCAGCAGCCCACGAACGACAGTCGAGGACACTGAAGCTTTCTTT.

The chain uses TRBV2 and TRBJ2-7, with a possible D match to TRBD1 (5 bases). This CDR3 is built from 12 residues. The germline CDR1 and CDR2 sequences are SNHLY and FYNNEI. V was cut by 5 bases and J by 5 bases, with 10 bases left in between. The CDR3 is CASSRQSHEQYF. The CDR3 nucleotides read TGTGCCAGCAGTAGACAGTCCCACGAGCAGTACTTC.

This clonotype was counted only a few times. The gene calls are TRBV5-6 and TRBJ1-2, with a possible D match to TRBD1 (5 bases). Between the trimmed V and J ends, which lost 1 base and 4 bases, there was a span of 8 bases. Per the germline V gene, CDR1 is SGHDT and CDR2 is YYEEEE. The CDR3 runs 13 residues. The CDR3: CASSLWGTYGYTF. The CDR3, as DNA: TGTGCCAGCAGCTTGTGGGGGACCTATGGCTACACCTTC.

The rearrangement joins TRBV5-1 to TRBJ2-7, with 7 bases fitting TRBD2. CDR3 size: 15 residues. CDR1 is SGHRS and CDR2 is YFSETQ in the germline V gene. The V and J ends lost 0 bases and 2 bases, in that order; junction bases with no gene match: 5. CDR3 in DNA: TGCGCCAGCAGCTTGGCGAACAGCGGGGCCTACGAGCAGTACTTC. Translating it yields CASSLANSGAYEQYF.

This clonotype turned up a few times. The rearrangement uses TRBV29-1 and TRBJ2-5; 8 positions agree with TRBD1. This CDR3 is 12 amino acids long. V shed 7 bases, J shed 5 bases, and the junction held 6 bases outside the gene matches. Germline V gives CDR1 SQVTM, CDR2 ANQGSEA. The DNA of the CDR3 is TGCAGCGCGAAACAGGGGGTGGAGACCCAGTACTTC. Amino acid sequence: CSAKQGVETQYF.

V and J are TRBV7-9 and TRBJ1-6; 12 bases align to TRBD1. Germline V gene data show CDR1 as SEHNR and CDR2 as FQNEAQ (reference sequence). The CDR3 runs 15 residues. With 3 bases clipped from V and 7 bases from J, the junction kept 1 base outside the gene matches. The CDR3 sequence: CASSFGTGGNSPLHF. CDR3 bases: TGTGCCAGCAGCTTCGGGACAGGGGGCAATTCACCCCTCCACTTT.

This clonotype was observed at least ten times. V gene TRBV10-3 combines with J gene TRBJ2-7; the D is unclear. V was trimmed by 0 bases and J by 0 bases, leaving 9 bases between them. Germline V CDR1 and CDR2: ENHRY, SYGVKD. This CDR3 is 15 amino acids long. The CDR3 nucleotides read TGTGCCATCAGTGAGTCGACGGGCGTCTCCTACGAGCAGTACTTC. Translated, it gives CAISESTGVSYEQYF.